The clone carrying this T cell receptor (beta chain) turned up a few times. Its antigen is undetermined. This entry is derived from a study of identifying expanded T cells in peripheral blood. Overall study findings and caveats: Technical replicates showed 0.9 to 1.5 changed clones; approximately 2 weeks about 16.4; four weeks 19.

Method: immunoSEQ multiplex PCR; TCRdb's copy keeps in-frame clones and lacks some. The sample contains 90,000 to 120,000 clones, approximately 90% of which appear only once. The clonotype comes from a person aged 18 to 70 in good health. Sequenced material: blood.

The CDR3 region is CAWSFMDRANSPLHF. The CDR3 DNA follows: TGTGCCTGGAGTTTCATGGACAGGGCCAATTCACCCCTCCACTTT. This sequence joins TRBV30 and TRBJ1-6, with TRBD1 identical over 8 bases. The ends lost 2 bases at V and 7 bases at J; junction bases unmatched: 7. Germline assignment: CDR1 GTSNPN and CDR2 SVGIG (reference sequence). This CDR3 has 15 residues.